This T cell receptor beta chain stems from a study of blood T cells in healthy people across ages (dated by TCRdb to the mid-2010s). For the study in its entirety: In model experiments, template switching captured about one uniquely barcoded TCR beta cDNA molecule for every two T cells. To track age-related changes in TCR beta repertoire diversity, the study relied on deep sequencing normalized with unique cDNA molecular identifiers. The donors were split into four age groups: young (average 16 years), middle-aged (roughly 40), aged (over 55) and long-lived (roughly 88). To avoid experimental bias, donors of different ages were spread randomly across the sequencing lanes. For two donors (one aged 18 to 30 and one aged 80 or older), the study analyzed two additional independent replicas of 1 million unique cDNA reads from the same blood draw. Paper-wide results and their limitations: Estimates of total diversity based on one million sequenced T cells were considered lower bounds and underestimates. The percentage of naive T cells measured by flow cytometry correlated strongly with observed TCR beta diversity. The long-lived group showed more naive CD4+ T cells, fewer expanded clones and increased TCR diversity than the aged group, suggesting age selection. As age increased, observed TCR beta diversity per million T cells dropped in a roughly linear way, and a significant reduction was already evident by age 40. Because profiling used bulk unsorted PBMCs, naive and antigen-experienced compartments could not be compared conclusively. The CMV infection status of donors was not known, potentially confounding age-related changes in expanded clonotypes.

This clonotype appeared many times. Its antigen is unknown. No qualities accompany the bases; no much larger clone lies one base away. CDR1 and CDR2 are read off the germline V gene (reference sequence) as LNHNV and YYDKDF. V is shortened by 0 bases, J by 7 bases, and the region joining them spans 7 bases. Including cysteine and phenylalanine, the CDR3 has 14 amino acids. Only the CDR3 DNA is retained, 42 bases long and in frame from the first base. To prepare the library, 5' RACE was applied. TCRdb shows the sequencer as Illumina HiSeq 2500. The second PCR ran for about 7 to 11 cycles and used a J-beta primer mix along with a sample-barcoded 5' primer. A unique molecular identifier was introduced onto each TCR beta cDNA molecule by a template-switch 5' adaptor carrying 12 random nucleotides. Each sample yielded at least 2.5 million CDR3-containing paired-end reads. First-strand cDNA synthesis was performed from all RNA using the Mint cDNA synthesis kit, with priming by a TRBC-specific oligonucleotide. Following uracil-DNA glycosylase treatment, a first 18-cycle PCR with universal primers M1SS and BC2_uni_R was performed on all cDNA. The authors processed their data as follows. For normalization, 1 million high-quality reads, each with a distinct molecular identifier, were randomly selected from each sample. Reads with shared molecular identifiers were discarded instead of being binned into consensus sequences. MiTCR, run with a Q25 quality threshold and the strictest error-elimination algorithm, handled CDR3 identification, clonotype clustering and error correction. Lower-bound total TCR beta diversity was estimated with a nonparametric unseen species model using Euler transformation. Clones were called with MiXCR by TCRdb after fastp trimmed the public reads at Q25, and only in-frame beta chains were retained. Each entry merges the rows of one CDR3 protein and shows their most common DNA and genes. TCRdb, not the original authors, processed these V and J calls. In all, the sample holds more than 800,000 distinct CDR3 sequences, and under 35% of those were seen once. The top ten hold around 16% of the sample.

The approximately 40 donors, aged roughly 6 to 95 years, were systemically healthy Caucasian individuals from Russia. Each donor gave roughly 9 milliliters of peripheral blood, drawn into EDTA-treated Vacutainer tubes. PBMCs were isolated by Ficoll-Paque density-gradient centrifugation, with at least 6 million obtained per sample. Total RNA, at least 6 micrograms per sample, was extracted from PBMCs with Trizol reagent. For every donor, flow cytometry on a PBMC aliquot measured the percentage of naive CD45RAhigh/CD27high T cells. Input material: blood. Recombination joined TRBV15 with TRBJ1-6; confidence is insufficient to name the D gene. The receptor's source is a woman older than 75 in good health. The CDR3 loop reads CATSRDSRNSPLHF. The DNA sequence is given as TGTGCCACCAGCAGAGATTCGCGGAATTCACCCCTCCACTTT.